These 30 T cell receptor beta chains originate from one sample sequenced in a study of blood T cell repertoires in COVID-19. The repertoire was sequenced with immunoSEQ multiplex PCR; TCRdb's copy has only in-frame clones and lacks some. The repertoire consists of around 230,000 clones, with about 90% occurring once and the leading ten covering around 3%. The sample consisted of PBMCs or T cells enriched from blood (not recorded which). These receptors were obtained from a woman aged 40-49 years with acute COVID-19.

The gene calls are TRBV5-1 and TRBJ2-2; no clear D gene. This CDR3 comprises 13 residues. V was clipped by 4 bases and J by 4 bases, with 8 bases between them. Per germline, CDR1 SGHRS and CDR2 YFSETQ. CDR3: CASSAPVTGELFF. The CDR3 region has the DNA TGCGCCAGCAGCGCCCCAGTCACCGGGGAGCTGTTTTTT.

V gene TRBV7-9 combines with J gene TRBJ1-1; the match to TRBD1 covers 12 bases. This CDR3 comprises 18 residues. CDR1 and CDR2 from the germline V gene are SEHNR and FQNEAQ (reference sequence). V lost 5 bases to trimming and J lost 0 bases; unmatched junction nucleotides: 10. CDR3 in amino acids: CASSPRDRGRGLNTEAFF. As DNA, the CDR3 is TGTGCCAGCAGCCCGCGGGACAGGGGGCGAGGGTTGAACACTGAAGCTTTCTTT.

CDR3 DNA: TGCGCCAGCAGCCTTAAACAGGGAGATACGCAGTATTTT. Amino acid sequence: CASSLKQGDTQYF. V is TRBV4-1 and J is TRBJ2-3; possible D gene TRBD1, 6 bases. Germline CDR1 MGHRA, CDR2 YSYEKL. Trimming cost V 4 bases and J 5 bases, with 10 bases left between them. CDR3 length equals 13 residues.

The V call is TRBV3-1 (or the pseudogene TRBV3-2), the J call TRBJ2-7; 8 bases fit TRBD2. CDR3 length equals 14 residues. The germline gives CDR1 LGHDT, CDR2 YNNKEL (reference sequence). J was trimmed by 2 bases and V by 2 bases; bases with no gene match: 2. CDR3 protein: CASSQTAGAYEQYF. DNA of the CDR3: TGTGCCAGCAGCCAAACAGCGGGGGCCTACGAGCAGTACTTC.

The chain recombines TRBV24-1 with TRBJ2-7; TRBD1 is a possible D gene (6 bases). Trimming cost V 0 bases and J 2 bases, with 16 bases left between them. This CDR3 contains 17 residues. Per the germline V gene, CDR1 is KGHDR and CDR2 is SFDVKD. CDR3 DNA: TGTGCCACCAGTGATTTGGCTTTCCGGGACAAACCCTACGAGCAGTACTTC. This codes for CATSDLAFRDKPYEQYF.

The chain links TRBV6-4 to TRBJ1-1; D remains unclear. The length of the CDR3 is 15 residues. Trimming took 2 bases from V and 5 from J, leaving 15 bases between them. Germline-derived CDR1 and CDR2 are MRHNA and SNTAGT. CDR3 protein: CASSDVPRVDTEAFF. CDR3 nucleotides: TGTGCCAGCAGTGACGTCCCGCGAGTAGATACTGAAGCTTTCTTT.

The chain carries TRBV11-3 and TRBJ2-7, with D possibly being TRBD1 (5 bases). V was shortened by 3 bases and J by 3 bases, with 12 bases between the two germline ends. Germline CDR1 and CDR2: SGHNT and YENEEA. CDR3 size: 14 residues. This chain's CDR3 is CASSFRQGFYEQYF. DNA of the CDR3: TGTGCCAGCAGCTTCCGCCAGGGTTTCTACGAGCAGTACTTC.

This clone appeared once. The chain recombines TRBV19 with TRBJ2-6; weak D call: TRBD1 (6 bases). The length of the CDR3 is 16 residues. Germline-derived CDR1 and CDR2 are LNHDA and SQIVND (reference sequence). Trimming took 7 bases from V and 4 from J, leaving 17 bases between them. CDR3 coding DNA: TGTGCCAGTACCCCAGGTCAGGGGTCGGGGGCCAACGTCCTGACTTTC. Amino acids: CASTPGQGSGANVLTF.

This chain links TRBV14 with TRBJ1-2; D is undetermined. V was clipped by 4 bases and J by 4 bases, with 10 bases between them. Germline values: CDR1 SGHDN, CDR2 FVKESK. The CDR3 has 13 residues. The CDR3 protein is CASSLSAVYGYTF. In DNA, the CDR3 is TGTGCCAGCAGCCTATCAGCGGTCTATGGCTACACCTTC.

The CDR3 loop reads CASTTGQSISPLHF. The CDR3 DNA reads as TGTGCCAGTACCACCGGACAGTCCATTTCACCCCTCCACTTT. This sequence joins TRBV19 and TRBJ1-6; possible D gene TRBD1, 6 bases. V was cut by 7 bases and J by 9 bases, with 16 bases left in between. The CDR3 contains 14 residues. Germline V gene lookup returns CDR1 LNHDA and CDR2 SQIVND (reference sequence).

As concerns this clone: The sample carries other DNA sequences with the same CDR3. The V gene is TRBV5-1, the J gene TRBJ2-2, with 12 bases matching TRBD1. The CDR3 has 15 residues. Unmatched junction bases numbered 6, after V lost 4 bases and J lost 8 bases. Germline V gene sequence: CDR1 SGHRS, CDR2 YFSETQ. CDR3 coding DNA: TGCGCCAGCAGCCGGGACAGGGGGCGCGGTGGGGAGCTGTTTTTT. As protein: CASSRDRGRGGELFF. The full variable domain, completed using reference TRBV5-1 and TRBJ2-2, is KAGVTQTPRYLIKTRGQQVTLSCSPISGHRSVSWYQQTPGQGLQFLFEYFSETQRNKGNFPGRFSGRQFSNSRSEMNVSTLELGDSALYLCASSRDRGRGGELFFGEGSRLTVL.

The sample holds a few counts of this clone. The same CDR3 can be traced to other DNA sequences in this sample. The rearrangement joins TRBV5-1 to TRBJ2-5; 9 bases agree with TRBD2. The CDR3 has 15 amino acids. The V gene end was trimmed by 4 bases and the J gene end by 3 bases; junction bases not matched to a gene: 7. Germline V gives CDR1 SGHRS, CDR2 YFSETQ. CDR3 amino acids: CASSRSGLAEETQYF. As DNA, the CDR3 is TGCGCCAGCAGCCGATCGGGACTAGCCGAAGAGACCCAGTACTTC.

The V gene is TRBV6-5, the J gene TRBJ2-7; no firm D call. Germline V lookup: CDR1 MNHEY, CDR2 SVGAGI. V was cut by 6 bases and J by 1 base, with 13 bases left in between. The CDR3 is made up of 14 amino acids. The CDR3: CASRPRVESYEQYF. The CDR3 DNA is TGTGCCAGCAGACCTCGGGTAGAATCCTACGAGCAGTACTTC.

The genes are TRBV4-2 and TRBJ2-5; a possible D gene is TRBD2 (5 bases). V was cut by 0 bases and J by 1 base, with 12 bases left in between. CDR1 is LGHNA and CDR2 is YNFKEQ in the germline V gene. This CDR3 has 16 residues. CDR3 DNA: TGTGCCAGCAGCCAAGATGGAGAAGCGGTCCAAGAGACCCAGTACTTC. It encodes CASSQDGEAVQETQYF.

J is TRBJ1-1 and V is TRBV19; TRBD1 might be the D (5 bases). Germline CDR1 reads LNHDA; CDR2 reads SQIVND (reference sequence). This CDR3 region has 16 residues. V lost 1 base and J lost 5, with 17 bases in between. CDR3 in amino acids: CASSIAAGPTSTEAFF. The DNA for the CDR3 is TGTGCCAGTAGTATAGCTGCAGGGCCGACTTCGACTGAAGCTTTCTTT.

The chain uses TRBV7-8 and TRBJ1-3; maybe TRBD1 (6 bases). The CDR3 extends over 16 amino acids. Germline assignment: CDR1 SGHVS and CDR2 FQNEAQ. V lost 1 base and J lost 0, with 10 bases in between. The CDR3 protein is CASSLVRTVSGNTIYF. The CDR3 coding sequence is TGTGCCAGCAGCTTAGTAAGGACAGTCTCTGGAAACACCATATATTTT.

The chain employs TRBV7-2 and TRBJ1-5; D ambiguous. Per the germline V gene, CDR1 is SGHTA and CDR2 is FQGNSA. Trimming pared 1 base from V and 7 bases from J, leaving 5 bases between. The CDR3 runs 12 residues. The CDR3, as DNA: TGTGCCAGCAGCTTAGGAGGACAGCCCCAGCATTTT. Translating gives CASSLGGQPQHF. Full variable domain (outside the CDR3, taken from reference TRBV7-2 and TRBJ1-5): GAGVSQSPSNKVTEKGKDVELRCDPISGHTALYWYRQSLGQGLEFLIYFQGNSAPDKSGLPSDRFSAERTGGSVSTLTIQRTQQEDSAVYLCASSLGGQPQHFGDGTRLSIL.

The chain is built from TRBV5-1 and TRBJ1-2; weak D call: TRBD1 (6 bases). Trimming left V 2 bases short and J 2 bases short, with 16 bases between. CDR3 size: 16 residues. The germline V gene has CDR1 SGHRS and CDR2 YFSETQ. Here the CDR3 reads CASSFVRTQGNYGYTF. In DNA, the CDR3 is TGCGCCAGCAGCTTCGTTCGGACACAGGGAAACTATGGCTACACCTTC.

This clone appeared once. V usage is TRBV19 and J usage is TRBJ1-6; a weak D match, TRBD1 (5 bases). V lost 3 bases and J 8 bases, leaving 17 bases between the germline ends. CDR3 length equals 16 residues. CDR1 and CDR2 from the germline V gene are LNHDA and SQIVND (reference sequence). The CDR3 spells CASSIPTATPDSPLHF. The CDR3 DNA is TGTGCCAGTAGTATTCCGACAGCCACCCCAGATTCACCCCTCCACTTT.

The genes are TRBV9 and TRBJ2-1; TRBD2 aligns across 14 bases. CDR3 length: 17 amino acids. V shed 3 bases and J 4 bases; nucleotides not matched to a gene: 6. Germline V lookup: CDR1 SGDLS, CDR2 YYNGEE. The CDR3, as DNA: TGTGCCAGCAGCGCCCGACTAGCGGGAGGGTATTACAATGAGCAGTTCTTC. Its protein is CASSARLAGGYYNEQFF.

This clone has just a few counts. J is TRBJ1-1 and V is TRBV9, with D maybe TRBD1 (5 bases). The CDR3 covers 13 residues. V lost 0 bases to trimming and J lost 4 bases, with 7 bases between them. CDR1 SGDLS and CDR2 YYNGEE come from the germline V gene. DNA for the CDR3: TGTGCCAGCAGCGTAGTTCAGGGCACTGAAGCTTTCTTT. Its protein is CASSVVQGTEAFF. Full variable domain (remainder filled in from reference TRBV9 and TRBJ1-1): DSGVTQTPKHLITATGQRVTLRCSPRSGDLSVYWYQQSLDQGLQFLIQYYNGEERAKGNILERFSAQQFPDLHSELNLSSLELGDSALYFCASSVVQGTEAFFGQGTRLTVV.

The chain uses TRBV9 and TRBJ1-2, with TRBD1 as a possible D gene (5 bases). This CDR3 contains 12 residues. The ends were cut back, 3 bases at V and 14 bases at J, with 17 bases in the middle. The germline V gene encodes CDR1 SGDLS and CDR2 YYNGEE. CDR3 sequence reads: CASSASSGAGTF. The DNA of the CDR3 is TGTGCCAGCAGCGCCTCTTCCGGGGCGGGGACCTTC.

This chain connects TRBV7-3 to TRBJ2-5, with 8 positions matching TRBD2. There are 15 residues in the CDR3. V was pared by 5 bases and J by 0 bases, with 5 bases of the junction left unmatched. Germline-derived CDR1 and CDR2 are SGHTA and FQGTGA. The CDR3 DNA is TGTGCCAGCAGCGTAGGACTAGCCCACCAAGAGACCCAGTACTTC. This codes for CASSVGLAHQETQYF.

As to this clone: This specimen includes other DNA sequences encoding the same CDR3. The chain recombines TRBV27 with TRBJ2-5; a possible D gene is TRBD1 (5 bases). The CDR3 length is 13 residues. Germline loops: CDR1 MNHEY, CDR2 SMNVEV (reference sequence). V lost 3 bases, J lost 1 base, and 6 bases lay in between. The CDR3 spells CASSFDSQETQYF. The CDR3 nucleotides read TGTGCCAGCAGTTTTGACAGCCAAGAGACCCAGTACTTC.

This rearrangement joins TRBV9 to TRBJ2-3, with unresolved D. This CDR3 comprises 14 residues. Trimming cost V 0 bases and J 2 bases, with 7 bases left between them. CDR1 is SGDLS, CDR2 YYNGEE, per germline. CDR3 residues: CASSVGPDTDTQYF. The CDR3 DNA reads TGTGCCAGCAGCGTAGGGCCTGACACAGATACGCAGTATTTT.

The rearrangement joins TRBV3-1 (or the pseudogene TRBV3-2) to TRBJ2-5, with D tentatively TRBD2 (5 bases). V lost 1 base to trimming and J lost 7 bases, with 16 bases between them. Germline V gene lookup returns CDR1 LGHDT and CDR2 YNNKEL (reference sequence). This CDR3 spans 15 amino acids. DNA for the CDR3: TGTGCCAGCAGCCAAGGGCTAGCCAGAGAGGGGACCCAGTACTTC. Its translation: CASSQGLAREGTQYF.

The chain carries TRBV5-6 and TRBJ2-5; D may be TRBD2 (6 bases). The CDR3 runs to 13 residues. Germline assignment: CDR1 SGHDT and CDR2 YYEEEE. The ends were cut back, 6 bases at V and 2 bases at J, with 11 bases in the middle. The CDR3 region is CASTHSGQETQYF. In nucleotides, the CDR3 is TGTGCCAGCACCCATAGCGGTCAAGAGACCCAGTACTTC.

J is TRBJ1-2 and V is TRBV12-3 or TRBV12-4; weak D call: TRBD1 (6 bases). The V gene lost 1 base and the J gene lost 3 bases, with 6 bases spanning the gap. CDR3 length equals 13 residues. The CDR3 nucleotides are TGTGCCAGCAGTTTAGACAGGGACTATGGCTACACCTTC. Translated, it gives CASSLDRDYGYTF.

The rearrangement uses TRBV7-9 and TRBJ2-1; TRBD2 aligns across 10 bases. Germline CDR1 SEHNR, CDR2 FQNEAQ (reference sequence). With 4 bases clipped from V and 4 bases from J, the junction kept 7 bases outside the gene matches. The CDR3 is 16 residues long. This CDR3 reads CASSSASGRSYNEQFF. In DNA form, the CDR3 reads TGTGCCAGCAGCTCGGCTAGCGGGAGATCGTACAATGAGCAGTTCTTC.

V gene TRBV4-1 combines with J gene TRBJ1-1; D is unclear. The CDR3 is 16 residues long. Germline CDR1 reads MGHRA; CDR2 reads YSYEKL. The V and J ends lost 2 bases and 4 bases respectively, with 17 bases between them. The CDR3 protein is CASSQRGSRGGTEAFF. The CDR3 coding sequence is TGCGCCAGCAGCCAACGGGGATCACGGGGAGGCACTGAAGCTTTCTTT.